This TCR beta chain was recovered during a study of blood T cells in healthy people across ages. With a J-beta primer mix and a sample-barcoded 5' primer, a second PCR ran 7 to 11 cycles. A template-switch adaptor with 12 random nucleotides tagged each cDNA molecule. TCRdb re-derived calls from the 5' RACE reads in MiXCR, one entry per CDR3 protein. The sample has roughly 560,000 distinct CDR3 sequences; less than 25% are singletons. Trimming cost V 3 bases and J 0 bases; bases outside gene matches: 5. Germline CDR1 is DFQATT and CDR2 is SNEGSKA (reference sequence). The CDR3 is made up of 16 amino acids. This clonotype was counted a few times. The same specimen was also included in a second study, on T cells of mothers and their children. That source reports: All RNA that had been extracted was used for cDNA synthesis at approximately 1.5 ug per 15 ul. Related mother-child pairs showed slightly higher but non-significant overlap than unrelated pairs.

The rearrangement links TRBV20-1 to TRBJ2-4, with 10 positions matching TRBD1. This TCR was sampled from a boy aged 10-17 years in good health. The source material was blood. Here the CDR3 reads CSARLRQGAAKNIQYF. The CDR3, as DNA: TGCAGTGCTAGGTTGAGACAGGGGGCAGCCAAAAACATTCAGTACTTC.